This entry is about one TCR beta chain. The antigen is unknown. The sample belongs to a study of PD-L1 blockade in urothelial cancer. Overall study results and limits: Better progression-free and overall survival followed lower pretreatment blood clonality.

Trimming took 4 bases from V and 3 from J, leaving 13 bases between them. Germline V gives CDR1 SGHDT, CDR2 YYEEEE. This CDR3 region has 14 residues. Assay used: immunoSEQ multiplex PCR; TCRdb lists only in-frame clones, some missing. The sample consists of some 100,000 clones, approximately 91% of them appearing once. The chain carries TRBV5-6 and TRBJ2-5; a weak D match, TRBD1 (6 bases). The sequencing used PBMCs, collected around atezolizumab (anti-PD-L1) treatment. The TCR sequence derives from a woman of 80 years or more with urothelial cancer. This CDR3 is CASSSPGQEETQYF. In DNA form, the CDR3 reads TGTGCCAGCAGCAGTCCGGGACAAGAAGAGACCCAGTACTTC.